The clone carrying this TCR beta chain was counted a few times. Its target is unknown. This specimen belongs to a study of CD8+CD57+ T cells in acquired aplastic anemia. Study at large: The study obtained an average of about 3.1 ug of DNA from sorted CD4+ and CD8+ cells. Study-wide points: Patients and controls were not found to differ significantly in CD8+ Simpson's diversity.

Patients chosen for sequencing had shown CD8+CD57+ cell expansion by flow cytometry. Patients, without exception, had severe acquired aplastic anemia. Prior therapy had not been administered to any patient at the time of blood sampling. Genomic DNA templated the TCR beta VDJ and CDR3 profiling. TCRdb used MiXCR to reprocess the reads, holding one entry per CDR3 protein. The table includes some 140,000 distinct CDR3 sequences, approximately 52% detected once. V was trimmed by 2 bases and J by 0 bases, leaving 5 bases between them. CDR1 ENHRY and CDR2 SYGVKD come from the germline V gene. The CDR3 totals 13 residues.

This rearrangement joins TRBV10-3 to TRBJ2-7; D gene unclear. The sample taken for sequencing was sorted CD4+, CD8+, or CD8+CD57+ T cells (not recorded which) from PBMCs. The clonotype was recovered from a human donor with aplastic anemia. The CDR3 spells CAISEVGSYEQYF. Written as DNA, the CDR3 is TGTGCCATCAGTGAGGTCGGCTCCTACGAGCAGTACTTC.